A selection of T cell receptor beta chains follows, all from one sample in a study of sequential checkpoint blockade in melanoma. The data were produced by immunoSEQ multiplex PCR, yet TCRdb's version contains in-frame clones alone and is incomplete. Of 12,000 to 15,000 clones listed, about two thirds are singletons. Sample: CD8+ T cells sorted from blood (inferred from file names), taken from a patient given nivolumab and ipilimumab in sequence. The receptors derive from a human donor with melanoma. CDR3s include the opening cysteine and the closing phenylalanine or tryptophan. D genes are given only for firm matches. Clone size is stated in some rows and not others, as once, few, many or a class when expanded.

len	v_gene	j_gene	d_gene	abundance	CDR3aa	CDR3nt
16	TRBV6-5	TRBJ2-3	-	-	CASSYSTGTSTDTQYF	TGTGCCAGCAGTTACTCGACAGGGACTAGCACAGATACGCAGTATTTT
15	TRBV27	TRBJ2-3	-	-	CASSLYPGAPDTQYF	TGTGCCAGCAGTTTATACCCGGGAGCCCCCGATACGCAGTATTTT
13	TRBV5-6	TRBJ1-5	-	-	CASSSSSFSPQHF	TGTGCCAGCAGCTCCTCTAGTTTTAGTCCCCAGCATTTT
15	TRBV6-6	TRBJ2-1	-	-	CASSYSTGSYNEQFF	TGTGCCAGCAGTTACTCGACTGGTTCCTACAATGAGCAGTTCTTC
14	TRBV6-5	TRBJ2-7	TRBD2	few	CASSWTSGRYEQYF	TGTGCCAGCAGTTGGACTAGCGGGAGATACGAGCAGTACTTC
14	TRBV7-9	TRBJ1-5	-	few	CASSSGASNQPQHF	TGTGCCAGCAGCTCAGGCGCTAGCAATCAGCCCCAGCATTTT
12	TRBV30	TRBJ1-2	-	-	CAWSSYGYGYTF	TGTGCCTGGAGTTCCTACGGCTATGGCTACACCTTC
14	TRBV7-8	TRBJ2-3	TRBD1	-	CATRDRAYTDTQYF	TGTGCCACCCGGGACAGGGCTTACACAGATACGCAGTATTTT
15	TRBV9	TRBJ2-1	-	-	CASSETGIGYNEQFF	TGTGCCAGCAGCGAAACAGGGATTGGCTACAATGAGCAGTTCTTC
16	TRBV5-4	TRBJ1-1	-	-	CASSFVGGGMNTEAFF	TGTGCCAGCAGCTTTGTAGGAGGAGGGATGAACACTGAAGCTTTCTTT
15	TRBV27	TRBJ2-5	-	-	CASSLWSGVQETQYF	TGTGCCAGCAGTTTGTGGTCCGGGGTCCAAGAGACCCAGTACTTC
18	TRBV7-2	TRBJ1-2	-	-	CASSLGSEGTNSNYGYTF	TGTGCCAGCAGCTTAGGGTCCGAGGGAACCAACTCGAACTATGGCTACACCTTC
13	TRBV9	TRBJ2-1	-	-	CASSVVGGGPQFF	TGTGCCAGCAGCGTAGTAGGGGGAGGGCCTCAGTTCTTC
16	TRBV13	TRBJ2-2	-	-	CASSFRRGAGGGELFF	TGTGCCAGCAGCTTTCGACGGGGGGCCGGTGGCGGGGAGCTGTTTTTT
13	TRBV7-3	TRBJ2-3	-	-	CASSLVARDTQYF	TGTGCCAGCAGTTTAGTTGCGCGGGATACGCAGTATTTT
16	TRBV19	TRBJ2-5	TRBD2	once	CASGGTERERAETQYF	TGTGCCAGTGGGGGGACGGAGCGGGAGAGGGCAGAGACCCAGTACTTC
16	TRBV18	TRBJ1-1	TRBD1	-	CASSPFGTGGETEAFF	TGTGCCAGCTCACCATTCGGGACAGGGGGCGAGACTGAAGCTTTCTTT
15	TRBV7-2	TRBJ2-1	TRBD2	-	CASSLWGLAENEQFF	TGTGCCAGCAGCTTGTGGGGACTAGCGGAAAATGAGCAGTTCTTC
15	TRBV5-1	TRBJ2-7	TRBD2	-	CASSLTSGSSYEQYF	TGCGCCAGCAGCTTGACTAGCGGGAGCTCCTACGAGCAGTACTTC
15	TRBV13	TRBJ1-2	-	-	CASSLGQGGWDGYTF	TGTGCCAGCAGCTTAGGACAGGGAGGGTGGGATGGCTACACCTTC
12	TRBV5-6	TRBJ1-1	-	once	CASSPGRGEAFF	TGTGCCAGCAGCCCGGGCAGGGGTGAAGCTTTCTTT
13	TRBV5-6	TRBJ2-7	-	-	CASSLLESEEQYF	TGTGCCAGCAGCTTACTAGAATCGGAAGAGCAGTACTTC
14	TRBV12-5	TRBJ2-7	TRBD1	-	CASGPMTGAHEQYF	TGTGCTAGTGGTCCAATGACAGGGGCACACGAGCAGTACTTC
13	TRBV19	TRBJ1-1	-	few	CASSLGKNTEAFF	TGTGCCAGTAGTCTGGGCAAGAACACTGAAGCTTTCTTT
12	TRBV4-2	TRBJ2-1	-	-	CASSQSNNEQFF	TGTGCCAGCAGCCAGAGTAACAATGAGCAGTTCTTC
14	TRBV7-3	TRBJ2-5	-	-	CASSPGGGRETQYF	TGTGCCAGCAGCCCAGGAGGAGGTCGGGAGACCCAGTACTTC
13	TRBV27	TRBJ1-1	-	-	CASSLTGNTEAFF	TGTGCCAGCAGTCTAACAGGGAACACTGAAGCTTTCTTT
15	TRBV9	TRBJ1-2	-	-	CASSAQSGRSDGYTF	TGTGCCAGCAGCGCACAATCAGGGAGGAGTGATGGCTACACCTTC
15	TRBV6-5	TRBJ1-5	TRBD1	-	CASRDREGSNQPQHF	TGTGCCAGCAGGGACAGGGAGGGAAGCAATCAGCCCCAGCATTTT
15	TRBV5-6	TRBJ2-1	TRBD1	-	CASSLLRTGGNEQFF	TGTGCCAGCAGCTTGTTGCGGACAGGGGGGAATGAGCAGTTCTTC
15	TRBV6-1	TRBJ2-7	-	once	CASSEYREPSYEQYF	TGTGCCAGCAGTGAGTACAGGGAGCCATCCTACGAGCAGTACTTC
16	TRBV9	TRBJ2-1	TRBD2	-	CASSVGTSGRHNEQFF	TGTGCCAGCAGCGTCGGGACTAGCGGGAGGCACAATGAGCAGTTCTTC
18	TRBV7-3	TRBJ2-2	TRBD2	-	CASSFRTSGGANTGELFF	TGTGCCAGCAGCTTCCGGACTAGCGGGGGAGCGAACACCGGGGAGCTGTTTTTT
15	TRBV27	TRBJ2-2	-	-	CASSSGSTDTGELFF	TGTGCCAGCAGTTCCGGGAGTACCGACACCGGGGAGCTGTTTTTT
15	TRBV9	TRBJ2-1	TRBD2	-	CASSLGGRVYNEQFF	TGTGCCAGCAGTCTGGGCGGGAGGGTGTACAATGAGCAGTTCTTC
18	TRBV7-9	TRBJ2-3	TRBD2	once	CASSLPTGTRETTDTQYF	TGTGCCAGCAGCTTACCTACCGGGACTAGAGAGACCACAGATACGCAGTATTTT
14	TRBV10-3	TRBJ2-7	TRBD1	-	CAIRDSGGYYEQYF	TGTGCCATCAGGGACTCAGGGGGCTACTACGAGCAGTACTTC
14	TRBV19	TRBJ1-5	-	-	CASSAPGDSQPQHF	TGTGCCAGTTCGGCCCCCGGAGATAGCCAGCCCCAGCATTTT
15	TRBV9	TRBJ2-5	TRBD1	-	CASSAGQGARETQYF	TGTGCCAGCAGCGCTGGACAGGGTGCAAGGGAGACCCAGTACTTC
14	TRBV15	TRBJ1-5	TRBD1	-	CATSWTGFGQPQHF	TGTGCCACCAGCTGGACAGGGTTCGGTCAGCCCCAGCATTTT
17	TRBV7-2	TRBJ1-4	-	-	CASSLILGTPTNEKLFF	TGTGCCAGCAGCTTAATCCTAGGGACACCAACTAATGAAAAACTGTTTTTT
15	TRBV19	TRBJ2-1	TRBD2	-	CASSALAGGYNEQFF	TGTGCCAGTAGTGCACTAGCGGGGGGGTACAATGAGCAGTTCTTC
17	TRBV6-1	TRBJ2-5	TRBD2	-	CASSGVAGGLGQETQYF	TGTGCCAGCAGTGGAGTAGCGGGGGGTCTAGGACAAGAGACCCAGTACTTC
15	TRBV4-2	TRBJ2-3	TRBD2	few	CASSQVGTSADTQYF	TGTGCCAGCAGCCAAGTCGGGACTAGCGCGGATACGCAGTATTTT
9	TRBV23-1	TRBJ2-1	-	few	CASIYEQFF	TGCGCCAGCATCTATGAGCAGTTCTTC
14	TRBV28	TRBJ2-2	TRBD2	few	CASRPGLAAGELFF	TGTGCCAGCAGACCCGGACTAGCCGCCGGGGAGCTGTTTTTT
12	TRBV27	TRBJ1-2	-	-	CASGEGGDGYTF	TGTGCCAGCGGTGAGGGAGGAGATGGCTACACCTTC
14	TRBV7-9	TRBJ1-1	TRBD1	-	CASSLQGAGTEAFF	TGTGCCAGCAGCTTACAGGGGGCGGGCACTGAAGCTTTCTTT
19	TRBV7-8	TRBJ1-2	-	-	CASRGVGKGETNYDYGYTF	TGTGCCAGCAGGGGGGTAGGAAAGGGGGAAACTAACTACGACTATGGCTACACCTTC
15	TRBV19	TRBJ1-5	-	few	CASSVNLWGDQPQHF	TGTGCCAGTAGTGTCAACCTTTGGGGGGATCAGCCCCAGCATTTT